The rows below give T cell receptor beta chains drawn from one sample of a study of OX40 agonist ivuxolimab in advanced cancers. The protocol was immunoSEQ multiplex PCR, while the TCRdb copy is restricted to in-frame clones and leaves out a portion. The top ten clones hold around 0.49% of a sample with 75,000 to 95,000 clones, 70% to 85% of them seen once. Specimen: CD4+ or CD8+ T cells sorted from blood, collected in a trial of the OX40 agonist ivuxolimab. These receptors all come from an adult with an advanced solid tumor such as melanoma, head and neck, liver or kidney cancer. The CDR3 runs from the conserved cysteine through the conserved F or W. D genes are given only for firm matches. Rows give clone size only sometimes, using once, few, many, or a class for an expanded clone.

abundance: -; v_gene: TRBV7-7; d_gene: -; j_gene: TRBJ1-4; CDR3aa: CASSLGRNEKLFF; CDR3nt: TGTGCTAGCAGCTTAGGGCGTAATGAAAAACTGTTTTTT
abundance: -; v_gene: TRBV28; d_gene: -; j_gene: TRBJ1-6; CDR3aa: CASKQPGNSPLHF; CDR3nt: TGTGCCAGCAAACAGCCCGGGAATTCACCCCTCCACTTT
abundance: -; v_gene: TRBV7-2; d_gene: -; j_gene: TRBJ2-7; CDR3aa: CASSARPHEQYF; CDR3nt: TGTGCCAGCAGCGCCCGCCCCCACGAGCAGTACTTC
abundance: few; v_gene: TRBV7-9; d_gene: TRBD1; j_gene: TRBJ2-2; CDR3aa: CASRPPRDRDNTGELFF; CDR3nt: TGTGCCAGCAGACCTCCTCGGGACAGGGATAACACCGGGGAGCTGTTTTTT
abundance: -; v_gene: TRBV7-2; d_gene: -; j_gene: TRBJ1-2; CDR3aa: CASTLKGGYGYTF; CDR3nt: TGTGCCAGCACCCTGAAGGGGGGATATGGCTACACCTTC
abundance: -; v_gene: TRBV5-1; d_gene: -; j_gene: TRBJ2-1; CDR3aa: CASSSVSSYNEQFF; CDR3nt: TGCGCCAGCTCTAGCGTGAGCTCCTACAATGAGCAGTTCTTC
abundance: -; v_gene: TRBV6-5; d_gene: TRBD2; j_gene: TRBJ2-1; CDR3aa: CASRFSGGGYNEQFF; CDR3nt: TGTGCCAGCAGATTTAGCGGGGGGGGCTACAATGAGCAGTTCTTC
abundance: -; v_gene: TRBV7-9; d_gene: TRBD2; j_gene: TRBJ2-7; CDR3aa: CASSRNEAGLAGISEQYF; CDR3nt: TGTGCCAGCAGCCGAAACGAAGCGGGACTAGCGGGAATCTCCGAGCAGTACTTC
abundance: -; v_gene: TRBV21-1; d_gene: -; j_gene: TRBJ2-5; CDR3aa: CASSKRTRGQETQYF; CDR3nt: TGTGCCAGCAGCAAACGGACTCGCGGACAAGAGACCCAGTACTTC
abundance: -; v_gene: TRBV16; d_gene: -; j_gene: TRBJ1-4; CDR3aa: CASSQRPPGGDEKLFF; CDR3nt: TGTGCCAGCAGCCAACGCCCCCCGGGGGGGGATGAAAAACTGTTTTTT
abundance: -; v_gene: TRBV11-2; d_gene: TRBD2; j_gene: TRBJ2-7; CDR3aa: CASSSPSGRAGEQYF; CDR3nt: TGTGCCAGCAGCTCGCCTAGCGGGAGGGCAGGCGAGCAGTACTTC
abundance: -; v_gene: TRBV6-6; d_gene: TRBD1; j_gene: TRBJ1-5; CDR3aa: CASSGQGAYQPQHF; CDR3nt: TGTGCCAGCAGTGGACAGGGGGCATATCAGCCCCAGCATTTT
abundance: once; v_gene: TRBV7-8; d_gene: -; j_gene: TRBJ1-1; CDR3aa: CASSGGTSNTEAFF; CDR3nt: TGTGCCAGCAGCGGAGGGACCAGCAACACTGAAGCTTTCTTT
abundance: -; v_gene: TRBV30; d_gene: TRBD2; j_gene: TRBJ2-5; CDR3aa: CAWTWWGGQETQYF; CDR3nt: TGTGCCTGGACCTGGTGGGGGGGTCAAGAGACCCAGTACTTC
abundance: -; v_gene: TRBV5-4; d_gene: TRBD2; j_gene: TRBJ2-7; CDR3aa: CASSPMTSGDEQYF; CDR3nt: TGTGCCAGCAGCCCGATGACTAGCGGGGACGAGCAGTACTTC
abundance: once; v_gene: TRBV6-1; d_gene: TRBD2; j_gene: TRBJ2-7; CDR3aa: CASSEALERGRYEQYF; CDR3nt: TGTGCCAGCAGTGAAGCGCTGGAGCGGGGGCGCTACGAGCAGTACTTC
abundance: -; v_gene: TRBV5-4; d_gene: -; j_gene: TRBJ2-1; CDR3aa: CASSLYNEQFF; CDR3nt: TGTGCCAGCAGCTTGTATAATGAGCAGTTCTTC
abundance: -; v_gene: TRBV25-1; d_gene: -; j_gene: TRBJ2-7; CDR3aa: CASSSGHRVQYF; CDR3nt: TGTGCCAGCAGCTCGGGACATCGGGTGCAGTACTTC
abundance: -; v_gene: TRBV7-6; d_gene: TRBD1; j_gene: TRBJ1-6; CDR3aa: CASSFGQGYNSPLHF; CDR3nt: TGTGCCAGCAGCTTCGGACAGGGTTATAATTCACCCCTCCACTTT
abundance: -; v_gene: TRBV7-2; d_gene: -; j_gene: TRBJ1-4; CDR3aa: CASSFDRQDEKLFF; CDR3nt: TGTGCCAGCAGCTTCGACAGGCAGGATGAAAAACTGTTTTTT
abundance: -; v_gene: TRBV7-9; d_gene: -; j_gene: TRBJ2-3; CDR3aa: CATKLGYTDTQYF; CDR3nt: TGTGCCACGAAGTTGGGCTACACAGATACGCAGTATTTT
abundance: -; v_gene: TRBV30; d_gene: -; j_gene: TRBJ1-3; CDR3aa: CAWTSGNTIYF; CDR3nt: TGTGCCTGGACATCTGGAAACACCATATATTTT
abundance: -; v_gene: TRBV4-1; d_gene: -; j_gene: TRBJ1-5; CDR3aa: CASSQGGASYQPQHF; CDR3nt: TGCGCCAGCAGCCAGGGAGGGGCCAGCTATCAGCCCCAGCATTTT
abundance: few; v_gene: TRBV19; d_gene: -; j_gene: TRBJ2-2; CDR3aa: CASSIVGKFGELFF; CDR3nt: TGTGCCAGTAGTATAGTCGGCAAGTTCGGGGAGCTGTTTTTT
abundance: -; v_gene: TRBV29-1; d_gene: -; j_gene: TRBJ2-7; CDR3aa: CSVNAAGASYEQYF; CDR3nt: TGCAGCGTCAACGCCGCGGGGGCCTCCTACGAGCAGTACTTC
abundance: -; v_gene: TRBV20-1; d_gene: -; j_gene: TRBJ2-5; CDR3aa: CSASRAETQYF; CDR3nt: TGCAGTGCCAGTCGGGCAGAGACCCAGTACTTC
abundance: -; v_gene: TRBV27; d_gene: TRBD2; j_gene: TRBJ2-7; CDR3aa: CASSLLRTSETYEQYF; CDR3nt: TGTGCCAGCAGTTTACTTCGGACTAGCGAAACCTACGAGCAGTACTTC
abundance: -; v_gene: TRBV5-1; d_gene: -; j_gene: TRBJ2-7; CDR3aa: CASSLRGPTDEQYF; CDR3nt: TGCGCCAGCAGCTTGCGGGGACCGACCGACGAGCAGTACTTC
abundance: -; v_gene: TRBV30; d_gene: TRBD2; j_gene: TRBJ2-7; CDR3aa: CAWSKSAGGPYEQYF; CDR3nt: TGTGCCTGGAGTAAGTCAGCGGGAGGTCCCTACGAGCAGTACTTC
abundance: -; v_gene: TRBV7-7; d_gene: TRBD2; j_gene: TRBJ2-3; CDR3aa: CASSLGGTTTDTQYF; CDR3nt: TGTGCCAGCAGCTTGGGGGGGACTACCACAGATACGCAGTATTTT
abundance: -; v_gene: TRBV4-1; d_gene: -; j_gene: TRBJ2-7; CDR3aa: CASSQDHGTTLYEQYF; CDR3nt: TGCGCCAGCAGCCAAGATCACGGAACGACTCTCTACGAGCAGTACTTC
abundance: -; v_gene: TRBV28; d_gene: -; j_gene: TRBJ1-1; CDR3aa: CATHIGDEVNTEAFF; CDR3nt: TGTGCCACTCACATTGGGGATGAAGTTAACACTGAAGCTTTCTTT